This T cell receptor beta chain was sequenced in a study of T-cell memory formation after mild COVID-19. Looking at the study overall: Across donors, TCR clusters were largely donor specific.

This clonotype was seen a few times. CDR1 MGHDK and CDR2 SYGVNS come from the germline V gene. V lost 3 bases to trimming and J lost 3 bases; unmatched junction nucleotides: 2. The CDR3 is 15 amino acids. TCRdb passed the 5' RACE reads through MiXCR, listing each CDR3 protein once. The sample carries roughly 130,000 distinct CDR3 sequences, approximately 15% recorded once. The sequence was obtained from an adult woman who had mild COVID-19 (a few samples of this study predate the infection). Cell type and time point are not known. The sample consisted of PBMCs or a T cell subset sorted from them (not recorded which). This chain uses TRBV25-1 with TRBJ2-2; TRBD2 matches 9 bases. The CDR3 bases are TGTGCCAGCAGTGATGGCGGGGGGGACACCGGGGAGCTGTTTTTT. Amino acids: CASSDGGGDTGELFF. The variable domain in full, with the rest retrieved from reference TRBV25-1 and TRBJ2-2, is EADIYQTPRYLVIGTGKKITLECSQTMGHDKMYWYQQDPGMELHLIHYSYGVNSTEKGDLSSESTVSRIRTEHFPLTLESARPSHTSQYLCASSDGGGDTGELFFGEGSRLTVL.